This T cell receptor beta chain emerged from a study of cytomegalovirus exposure and HLA in healthy donors. A remark on this clone: Its antigen is not known.

Overall study findings and caveats: The study carried out a later analysis of TCR beta sequences. It associated some 17,000 of them with specific HLA alleles at a false discovery rate of 0.05. Presence/absence analysis assumed near-uniform sequencing depth across donors.

The V gene end was trimmed by 6 bases and the J gene end by 5 bases; junction bases not matched to a gene: 7. Germline loops: CDR1 MNHNS, CDR2 SASEGT. The CDR3 is 14 amino acids. The PCR contained 60 Vbeta and 13 Jbeta primers. Sequencing was performed with immunoSEQ multiplex PCR; in TCRdb, only in-frame clones are kept and a portion is missing. This table has 110,000 to 150,000 clones, 75% to 80% appearing once. The TCR sequence derives from a woman aged 30 to 39 in good health and CMV-seronegative. V usage is TRBV6-1 and J usage is TRBJ1-1, with 9 bases identical to TRBD1. Sequenced: PBMCs. CDR3 loop: CASRETGGSTEAFF. CDR3 nucleotide sequence: TGTGCCAGCAGGGAGACAGGGGGAAGTACTGAAGCTTTCTTT.